These 7 T cell receptor beta chains were all obtained from the same sample, sequenced in a study of tumor-infiltrating lymphocytes in primary liver carcinoma. Production of TCR beta cDNA used 400 to 650 ng total RNA together with a constant-region primer. Three-round nested multiplex PCR performed with slightly modified ARM-PCR produced the TCR beta libraries. Two initial PCR rounds of around 9 cycles each paired TRBV1-TRBV30 forward primers with a C-beta reverse primer. TCRdb recomputed calls from the multiplex PCR reads with MiXCR, one row per CDR3 protein. Here the sample spans about 330,000 distinct CDR3 sequences, less than 75% being singletons. Out of unsorted whole blood came the blood RNA, and germline DNA was extracted as well. The sequenced material came from peripheral blood. The source is a man aged 35-49 years with primary liver carcinoma and hepatitis B virus infection.

As to this clonotype: Likely a read error: the CDR3 ends without its conserved phenylalanine or tryptophan. The chain combines TRBV11-2 with TRBJ1-1, with D uncertain. The CDR3 is made up of 14 amino acids. Germline assignment: CDR1 SGHAT and CDR2 FQNNGV. In DNA form, the CDR3 reads TGTGCCGGCAGCTTAGAGACTGGGAACACTGAAGCTTTCTCT. Translated, it gives CAGSLETGNTEAFS.

CDR3 protein: CASSTGEDGQFF. As DNA, the CDR3 is TGTGCCAGTTCGACAGGGGAGGATGGACAGTTCTTC. V usage is TRBV2 and J usage is TRBJ2-1; 8 bases are shared with TRBD1. This CDR3 has 12 residues. Germline assignment: CDR1 SNHLY and CDR2 FYNNEI. V dropped 9 bases and J dropped 13; count of bases not matched to a gene: 11. Variable domain in full (rest from reference TRBV2 and TRBJ2-1): EPEVTQTPSHQVTQMGQEVILRCVPISNHLYFYWYRQILGQKVEFLVSFYNNEISEKSEIFDDQFSVERPDGSNFTLKIRSTKLEDSAMYFCASSTGEDGQFFGPGTRLTVL.

About this clonotype itself: An end of the junction differs from the germline gene, which may be a read error. This chain connects TRBV7-9 to TRBJ1-3; the D gene is possibly TRBD1 (6 bases). The CDR3 consists of 21 residues. The germline gives CDR1 SEHNR, CDR2 FQNEAQ (reference sequence). The CDR3 sequence: CSSSLQRTEKFNIYSGNTIYF. As DNA, the CDR3 is TGTTCCAGCAGCCTACAGCGGACAGAGAAGTTTAACATTTACTCTGGAAACACCATATATTTT.

On this clonotype: Relative to the germline gene, one junction end is altered; a read error may explain this. The V call is TRBV10-1, the J call TRBJ2-7; D is perhaps TRBD2 (6 bases). CDR1 WNHNN and CDR2 SYGVQD come from the germline V gene (reference sequence). The CDR3 contains 14 residues. The CDR3: CASSAGTYSYGQYF. Here the CDR3 DNA reads TGCGCCAGCAGTGCCGGGACTTACTCCTACGGGCAGTACTTC.

The chain recombines TRBV30 with TRBJ1-2, with 7 bases identical to TRBD1. The CDR3 spans 12 residues. CDR1 is GTSNPN, CDR2 SVGIG, per germline (reference sequence). Trimming removed 5 bases from V and 4 bases from J; junction bases left unmatched: 4. CDR3 protein: CAWPPGGYGYTF. The CDR3 DNA follows: TGTGCCTGGCCCCCAGGGGGCTATGGCTACACCTTC.

Notes on this clonotype: The CDR3 end shows no conserved phenylalanine or tryptophan, and so a read error is likely. The chain uses TRBV11-2 and TRBJ2-7, with TRBD2 matching over 10 bases. Germline trimming cut 5 bases from V and 8 bases from J; bases unmatched to any gene: 12. CDR1 and CDR2 (germline): SGHAT, FQNNGV. The CDR3 has 15 amino acids. The CDR3 here is CASSITSGISRKQYI. CDR3 DNA sequence: TGTGCCAGCAGCATAACTAGCGGGATAAGCAGGAAGCAGTACATC.

This chain links TRBV7-9 with TRBJ2-3, with a tentative D call TRBD2 (6 bases). Trimming removed 4 bases from V and 7 bases from J, with 18 bases in between. From germline, CDR1 is SEHNR and CDR2 FQNEAQ (reference sequence). This CDR3 has 15 amino acids. The CDR3 region is CASSSTGAGSNTQYF. CDR3 DNA sequence: TGTGCCAGCAGCTCTACTGGTGCGGGATCAAATACGCAGTATTTT.